The source of this T cell receptor beta chain is a study of CD8 T cells in ankylosing spondylitis. Whole-study results and caveats: Matched synovial fluid from ankylosing spondylitis patients was reported to be enriched for disease-linked clones. There was a TCR beta motif, made of several highly homologous variants, that appeared characteristic of ankylosing spondylitis blood. Clones linked to the disease showed a CD8+ phenotype. They occurred at relatively low frequencies in peripheral blood.

Researchers built TCR beta libraries using quantitative 5'-RACE with molecular barcodes. TCRdb reprocessed the 5' RACE reads with MiXCR, giving one entry per CDR3 protein. The sample records 250,000 to 400,000 distinct CDR3 sequences, around 10% being singletons. This CDR3 contains 14 residues. V was pared by 2 bases and J by 4 bases, with 12 bases between. CDR1 is SGHRS and CDR2 is YFSETQ in the germline V gene. This clonotype was observed a handful of times. The antigen is not known. V gene TRBV5-1 combines with J gene TRBJ1-2; D is perhaps TRBD1 (5 bases). The sequenced sample was blood, either unsorted or a sorted T cell fraction (not recorded which). The receptor's source is a female donor with ankylosing spondylitis or in good health (not recorded which). The CDR3 coding sequence is TGCGCCAGCAGCTTAGGGGAGGCGATCTATGGCTACACCTTC. Translated, it gives CASSLGEAIYGYTF.